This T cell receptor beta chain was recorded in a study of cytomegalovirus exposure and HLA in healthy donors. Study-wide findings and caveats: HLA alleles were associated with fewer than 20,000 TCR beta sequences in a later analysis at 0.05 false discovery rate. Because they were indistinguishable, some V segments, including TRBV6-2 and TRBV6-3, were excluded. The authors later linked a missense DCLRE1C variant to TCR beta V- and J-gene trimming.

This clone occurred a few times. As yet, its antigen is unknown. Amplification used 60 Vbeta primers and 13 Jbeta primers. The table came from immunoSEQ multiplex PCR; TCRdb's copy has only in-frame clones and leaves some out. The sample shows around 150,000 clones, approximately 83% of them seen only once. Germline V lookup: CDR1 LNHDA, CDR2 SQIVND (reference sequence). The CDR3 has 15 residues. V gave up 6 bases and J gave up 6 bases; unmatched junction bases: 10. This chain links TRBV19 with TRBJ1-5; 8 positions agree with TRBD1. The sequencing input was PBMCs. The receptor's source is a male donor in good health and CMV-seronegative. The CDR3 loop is CASRTVTGGIQPQHF. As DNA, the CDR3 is TGTGCCAGTAGGACGGTTACAGGGGGTATTCAGCCCCAGCATTTT.